Sequencing of this T cell receptor beta chain was carried out in a study of cytomegalovirus exposure and HLA in healthy donors. About the study: Samples from HLA-typed donors yielded approximately 80 million unique TCRs in an early data release.

The CDR3 spans 14 residues. Deletions cut 0 bases from V and 4 bases from J, with 10 bases between. From germline, CDR1 is LGHNA and CDR2 YSLEER. A multiplex PCR was run with 60 Vbeta primers and 13 Jbeta primers. Method: immunoSEQ multiplex PCR; TCRdb's copy keeps in-frame clones and lacks some. The profile shows about 190,000 clones, over 75% of them singletons. The chain joins TRBV4-3 to TRBJ2-7; D not certain. Sequencing was carried out using PBMCs. The clonotype comes from a man younger than 35 in good health and CMV-seronegative. The CDR3: CASSQDSRGYEQYF. For the CDR3, the DNA is TGCGCCAGCAGCCAAGATTCCCGAGGATACGAGCAGTACTTC.